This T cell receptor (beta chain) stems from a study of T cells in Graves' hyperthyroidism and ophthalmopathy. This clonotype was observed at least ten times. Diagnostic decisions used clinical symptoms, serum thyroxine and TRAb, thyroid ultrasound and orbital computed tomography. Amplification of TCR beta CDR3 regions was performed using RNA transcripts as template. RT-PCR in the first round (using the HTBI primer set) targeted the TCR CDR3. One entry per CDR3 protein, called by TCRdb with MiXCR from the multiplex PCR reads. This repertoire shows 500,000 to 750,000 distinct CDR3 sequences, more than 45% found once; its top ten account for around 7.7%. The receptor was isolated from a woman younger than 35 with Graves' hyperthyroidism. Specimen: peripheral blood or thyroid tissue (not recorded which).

The CDR3 DNA reads TGTGCCAGCAGCTTCGGGACAGGGGGCTATCAGCCCCAGCATTTT. Protein sequence: CASSFGTGGYQPQHF. The chain joins TRBV5-6 to TRBJ1-5, with TRBD1 identical over 12 bases. There are 15 residues in the CDR3. Germline-derived CDR1 and CDR2 are SGHDT and YYEEEE. V shed 2 bases and J 5 bases; nucleotides not matched to a gene: 2. The variable domain in full, completed from reference TRBV5-6 and TRBJ1-5, reads DAGVTQSPTHLIKTRGQQVTLRCSPKSGHDTVSWYQQALGQGPQFIFQYYEEEERQRGNFPDRFSGHQFPNYSSELNVNALLLGDSALYLCASSFGTGGYQPQHFGDGTRLSIL.